Below, 24 T cell receptor beta chains from the same sample are listed, as sequenced in a study of blood T cell repertoires in COVID-19. This table comes from immunoSEQ multiplex PCR, and its TCRdb copy is limited to in-frame clones, with some not included. The sample has around 110,000 clones; about nine tenths are singletons. The sample was peripheral blood. The receptor source for this set is a middle-aged man with acute or convalescent COVID-19.

The J gene is TRBJ2-1, the V gene TRBV28; TRBD1 matches 9 bases. The CDR3 is 14 amino acids. The V gene end was trimmed by 4 bases and the J gene end by 10 bases; junction bases not matched to a gene: 8. The germline V gene has CDR1 MDHEN and CDR2 SYDVKM. Here the CDR3 reads CASSSGQGGGEQFF. CDR3 sequence (DNA): TGTGCCAGCAGTTCGGGACAGGGTGGGGGAGAGCAGTTCTTC. The entire variable domain, with the rest obtained from reference TRBV28 and TRBJ2-1, is as follows: DVKVTQSSRYLVKRTGEKVFLECVQDMDHENMFWYRQDPGLGLRLIYFSYDVKMKEKGDIPEGYSVSREKKERFSLILESASTNQTSMYLCASSSGQGGGEQFFGPGTRLTVL.

The J gene is TRBJ2-2, the V gene TRBV19, with D possibly being TRBD2 (6 bases). Germline loops: CDR1 LNHDA, CDR2 SQIVND (reference sequence). Trimming removed 7 bases from V and 4 bases from J, with 13 bases in between. This CDR3 is built from 14 residues. CDR3 nucleotide sequence: TGTGCCAGTAATGTTGCGGGAATCACCGGGGAGCTGTTTTTT. This sequence encodes CASNVAGITGELFF.

J is TRBJ2-2 and V is TRBV5-6; 12 bases fit TRBD2. CDR1 and CDR2 (germline): SGHDT, YYEEEE. The CDR3 loop spans 18 amino acids. Losses at the gene ends were 4 bases for V and 4 bases for J; bases not matched to a gene: 11. CDR3 amino acids: CASSMTASGRAGTGELFF. CDR3 bases: TGTGCCAGCAGCATGACTGCTAGCGGGAGGGCCGGCACCGGGGAGCTGTTTTTT.

CDR3 amino acids: CASSYRGDTEAFF. In DNA form, the CDR3 reads TGTGCCAGTAGCTACAGGGGTGATACTGAAGCTTTCTTT. This chain links TRBV19 with TRBJ1-1; 7 bases are a match to TRBD1. With V trimmed by 6 bases and J by 5 bases, 6 bases remained unmatched. The length of the CDR3 is 13 residues. Germline CDR1 reads LNHDA; CDR2 reads SQIVND (reference sequence). Supplemented by reference TRBV19 and TRBJ1-1, the full variable domain reads DGGITQSPKYLFRKEGQNVTLSCEQNLNHDAMYWYRQDPGQGLRLIYYSQIVNDFQKGDIAEGYSVSREKKESFPLTVTSAQKNPTAFYLCASSYRGDTEAFFGQGTRLTVV.

The rearrangement joins TRBV4-1 to TRBJ1-1; the match to TRBD1 covers 7 bases. Germline V gene sequence: CDR1 MGHRA, CDR2 YSYEKL. Trimming took 8 bases from V and 5 from J; bases not matched to a gene: 8. The CDR3 length is 13 residues. The CDR3 coding sequence is TGCGCCAGCGACCTAGGGGGCGGTACTGAAGCTTTCTTT. It translates to CASDLGGGTEAFF.

The chain links TRBV6-5 to TRBJ2-5; TRBD2 might be the D (6 bases). The V end lost 6 bases, the J end lost 4 bases, and 15 bases lay between the germline ends. CDR3 length equals 14 residues. Germline-derived CDR1 and CDR2 are MNHEY and SVGAGI. The DNA of the CDR3 is TGTGCCAGCAGCCTTTGGGACTGGCCAGAGACCCAGTACTTC. As protein: CASSLWDWPETQYF.

The J gene is TRBJ2-1, the V gene TRBV2, with a possible D match to TRBD1 (6 bases). Germline lookup yields CDR1 SNHLY and CDR2 FYNNEI. This CDR3 has 16 amino acids. The V gene lost 5 bases and the J gene lost 5 bases, with 19 bases spanning the gap. The CDR3 region has the DNA TGTGCCAGCAGTCTGGGTCTGGGGGCTCGGAACAATGAGCAGTTCTTC. The encoded protein is CASSLGLGARNNEQFF. The full variable domain, in which reference TRBV2 and TRBJ2-1 provide the parts outside the CDR3, is EPEVTQTPSHQVTQMGQEVILRCVPISNHLYFYWYRQILGQKVEFLVSFYNNEISEKSEIFDDQFSVERPDGSNFTLKIRSTKLEDSAMYFCASSLGLGARNNEQFFGPGTRLTVL.

This sequence joins TRBV6-5 and TRBJ2-5, with D possibly TRBD1 on 6 matching bases. V was trimmed by 7 bases and J by 1 base, leaving 13 bases between them. CDR1 and CDR2 (germline): MNHEY, SVGAGI. The CDR3 consists of 14 residues. The chain's CDR3 is CASKTGRGQETQYF. The CDR3 bases are TGTGCCAGCAAGACAGGACGGGGCCAAGAGACCCAGTACTTC.

The chain recombines TRBV5-4 with TRBJ2-7; TRBD2 is a possible D gene (6 bases). CDR3 length: 15 residues. Germline CDR1 is SGHNT and CDR2 is YYREEE (reference sequence). Between the trimmed V and J ends, which lost 3 bases and 6 bases, there was a span of 19 bases. CDR3 loop: CASSSLGGSWSEQYF. CDR3 bases: TGTGCCAGCAGCTCATTGGGGGGATCCTGGTCCGAGCAGTACTTC.

The rearrangement joins TRBV5-5 to TRBJ2-2; 12 nucleotides align to TRBD1. V shed 1 base, J shed 3 bases, and the junction held 10 bases outside the gene matches. Germline V lookup: CDR1 SGHKS, CDR2 YYEKEE (reference sequence). CDR3 length: 19 amino acids. The CDR3 here is CASSLYTGTGGIYTGELFF. CDR3 in DNA: TGTGCCAGCAGCTTGTATACCGGGACAGGGGGCATATACACCGGGGAGCTGTTTTTT.

The J gene is TRBJ1-2, the V gene TRBV2, with D tentatively TRBD1 (6 bases). Germline lookup yields CDR1 SNHLY and CDR2 FYNNEI. The CDR3 is made up of 13 amino acids. The ends were cut back, 10 bases at V and 0 bases at J, with 12 bases in the middle. As DNA, the CDR3 is TGTGCCAACGCAGGGGACACTAACTATGGCTACACCTTC. It translates to CANAGDTNYGYTF.

The rearrangement links TRBV25-1 to TRBJ1-1; 8 nucleotides align to TRBD1. This CDR3 spans 14 amino acids. Germline CDR1 and CDR2: MGHDK and SYGVNS. V was clipped by 5 bases and J by 4 bases; unmatched bases: 6. The CDR3 region has the DNA TGTGCCAGCAGTAAACAACAGGGGGTCACTGAAGCTTTCTTT. As protein: CASSKQQGVTEAFF.

The V gene is TRBV11-2, the J gene TRBJ1-1; no reliable D call. V lost 5 bases, J lost 4 bases, and 14 bases lay in between. The CDR3 spans 14 residues. Germline V lookup: CDR1 SGHAT, CDR2 FQNNGV. The CDR3 is CASSQRVGSTEAFF. The CDR3 nucleotides are TGTGCCAGCAGCCAAAGGGTGGGGAGCACTGAAGCTTTCTTT.

The V gene is TRBV6-2 or TRBV6-3, the J gene TRBJ1-2, with unresolved D. There are 13 residues in the CDR3. Trimming left V 2 bases short and J 8 bases short, with 12 bases between. CDR1 and CDR2 (germline): MNHEY, SVGEGT. DNA of the CDR3: TGTGCCAGCAGTTACCCGGGAATGAGAGGCTACACCTTC. This gives the protein CASSYPGMRGYTF.

The J gene is TRBJ2-1, the V gene TRBV5-1; the D gene is possibly TRBD2 (5 bases). This CDR3 spans 13 amino acids. Germline values: CDR1 SGHRS, CDR2 YFSETQ. With 4 bases removed from V and 12 bases from J, the gap between germline ends came to 17 bases. The CDR3 here is CASSVQLAAGQFF. CDR3 coding DNA: TGCGCCAGCAGCGTCCAGCTGGCGGCGGGGCAGTTCTTC.

The rearrangement joins TRBV9 to TRBJ1-1, with TRBD1 matching 9 bases. CDR3 length equals 15 residues. V was clipped by 3 bases and J by 4 bases; unmatched bases: 7. Per germline, CDR1 SGDLS and CDR2 YYNGEE. For the CDR3, the DNA is TGTGCCAGCAGCGCCCCGGGACAGGGTTTCACTGAAGCTTTCTTT. Translation: CASSAPGQGFTEAFF.

This chain connects TRBV5-1 to TRBJ1-2; no firm D call. The CDR3 extends over 13 amino acids. V shed 4 bases and J shed 6 bases, with 13 bases lying between them. The germline V gene has CDR1 SGHRS and CDR2 YFSETQ. The CDR3 DNA reads TGCGCCAGCAGCCCTGGTTTGGGCCATGGCTACACCTTC. It translates to CASSPGLGHGYTF.

This clone was seen ten or more times. The chain links TRBV3-1 (or the pseudogene TRBV3-2) to TRBJ2-6, with TRBD1 as a possible D gene (6 bases). The CDR3 is 15 residues long. V was cut by 5 bases and J by 2 bases, with 10 bases left in between. The V gene's germline CDR1 is LGHDT and CDR2 YNNKEL (reference sequence). The CDR3 coding sequence is TGTGCCAGCAGCTACAGGGATGCTGGGGCCAACGTCCTGACTTTC. This translates into CASSYRDAGANVLTF.

The chain combines TRBV6-2 or TRBV6-3 with TRBJ1-5; D ambiguous. This CDR3 is 13 amino acids long. V was shortened by 4 bases and J by 5 bases, with 9 bases between the two germline ends. Germline V gene lookup returns CDR1 MNHEY and CDR2 SVGEGT. Here the CDR3 reads CASSFSRDQPQHF. As DNA, the CDR3 is TGTGCCAGCAGTTTCAGTCGGGATCAGCCCCAGCATTTT.

The gene calls are TRBV15 and TRBJ2-1, with D possibly TRBD2 on 6 matching bases. The CDR3 is 17 residues long. From germline, CDR1 is LNHNV and CDR2 YYDKDF (reference sequence). V was cut by 1 base and J by 9 bases, with 22 bases left in between. DNA for the CDR3: TGTGCCACCAGCAGAGTGGTTGGAGGGGCTATGCATCGTGAGCAGTTCTTC. Translating it yields CATSRVVGGAMHREQFF.

V and J are TRBV7-9 and TRBJ2-2; TRBD2 is a possible D gene (5 bases). Germline V lookup: CDR1 SEHNR, CDR2 FQNEAQ (reference sequence). V was clipped by 4 bases and J by 1 base, with 7 bases between them. The CDR3 runs 14 residues. The CDR3 spells CASSSGMNTGELFF. The DNA for the CDR3 is TGTGCCAGCAGCTCGGGGATGAACACCGGGGAGCTGTTTTTT.

The CDR3 coding sequence is TGTGCCAGCAGCTTAGCTGGGCAGGGGAGGGAAGGCTACACCTTC. It is translated as CASSLAGQGREGYTF. V usage is TRBV7-9 and J usage is TRBJ1-2; a possible D gene is TRBD1 (6 bases). This CDR3 contains 15 residues. Germline CDR1 is SEHNR and CDR2 is FQNEAQ (reference sequence). V gave up 0 bases and J gave up 8 bases, with 16 bases separating them.

The chain uses TRBV5-8 and TRBJ1-1; TRBD1 is a possible D gene (5 bases). Germline V gene data show CDR1 as SGHTS and CDR2 as YDEGEE. The CDR3 covers 15 residues. Trimming removed 2 bases at V and 2 bases at J, with 13 bases between. In DNA form, the CDR3 reads TGTGCCAGCAGCTTTGACAGCGCCATAAACACTGAAGCTTTCTTT. Encoded protein: CASSFDSAINTEAFF.

This chain connects TRBV6-1 to TRBJ2-3; D is ambiguous. The CDR3 contains 14 residues. V was clipped by 1 base and J by 6 bases, with 11 bases between them. Germline CDR1 reads MNHNS; CDR2 reads SASEGT. CDR3 DNA sequence: TGTGCCAGCAGTGAAGGACCCCGCAGGGATACGCAGTATTTT. This encodes CASSEGPRRDTQYF.